This T cell receptor beta chain derives from a study of shared clonotypes between healthy human individuals. The CDR3 is made up of 15 amino acids. V was pared by 5 bases and J by 9 bases, with 17 bases between. CDR1 is SGHAT and CDR2 is FQNNGV in the germline V gene. TCRdb's copy holds only in-frame clones and misses some; the assay was immunoSEQ multiplex PCR. This table has 2.5 million or so clones, more than 90% appearing once. Input material: naive CD4+ T cells sorted from blood. Documented subset: CD45RA+ positively selected. The clonotype comes from a man aged 18-30 years in good health. V is TRBV11-2 and J is TRBJ1-6; perhaps TRBD1 as D (5 bases). The DNA of the CDR3 is TGTGCCAGCAGCGCCGGGGCTCTTACAGGTTCACCCCTCCACTTT. It is translated as CASSAGALTGSPLHF.